The present entry profiles one T cell receptor beta chain with its context. Its matching antigen is unknown. The sample originates from a study of prognosis after radiotherapy for stage I lung cancer. In the study overall: In the span from 2018 to January 2019, stage I non-small cell lung cancer patients were enrolled.

The CDR3 loop spans 15 amino acids. CDR1 and CDR2 (germline): MNHEY, SVGEGT. V dropped 2 bases and J dropped 4 bases, with 15 bases sitting between them. Two-round multiplex PCR on genomic DNA was the method by which TCR beta CDR3 was amplified. Used in first-round PCR were primers specific to each TRBV and TRBJ gene. TCRdb called the multiplex PCR reads again in MiXCR, with one record for every CDR3 protein. This table holds over 50,000 distinct CDR3 sequences, roughly 35% found once. Study outcomes and limitations: Post-therapy Shannon entropy was lower in patients developing distant metastases following stereotactic body radiation therapy. Following stereotactic body radiation therapy, unique TCR clone counts fell, with a median of approximately 9,600 versus 7,200. There were reportedly differences in TRBV and TRBJ gene usage between patients with and without metastases.

This receptor was taken from a donor at least 50 years old with non-small cell lung cancer. The sequencing used PBMCs, collected before or after stereotactic body radiation therapy (not recorded which). V and J are TRBV6-2 or TRBV6-3 and TRBJ2-7, with D possibly TRBD1 on 6 matching bases. CDR3 DNA: TGTGCCAGCAGTTACAGTACTAGAGGGACATACGAGCAGTACTTC. This codes for CASSYSTRGTYEQYF.